This TCR beta chain was found in a study of blood T cell repertoires in COVID-19. Original analysis: Amplification of reference gene primers provided the estimated nucleated cell counts. Method: immunoSEQ multiplex PCR; TCRdb's copy keeps in-frame clones and lacks some. That table is the source of V, J and clone size, and D and trimming were worked out from the DNA. The table includes 450,000 or so clones, approximately 90% detected once. This clone was seen only a few times. The V end lost 2 bases, the J end lost 3 bases, and 10 bases lay between the germline ends. Germline CDR1 LGHDT, CDR2 YNNKEL (reference sequence). This CDR3 has 14 residues. The Seattle patients, enrolled during active infection, were followed longitudinally.

The rearrangement joins TRBV3-1 (or the pseudogene TRBV3-2) to TRBJ1-1; D might be TRBD1 (5 bases). This TCR derives from a man between 18 and 29 years old with COVID-19, enrolled during active disease. The sequenced sample was peripheral blood. CDR3: CASSQPGRYTEAFF. In DNA, the CDR3 is TGTGCCAGCAGCCAACCAGGGAGGTACACTGAAGCTTTCTTT.